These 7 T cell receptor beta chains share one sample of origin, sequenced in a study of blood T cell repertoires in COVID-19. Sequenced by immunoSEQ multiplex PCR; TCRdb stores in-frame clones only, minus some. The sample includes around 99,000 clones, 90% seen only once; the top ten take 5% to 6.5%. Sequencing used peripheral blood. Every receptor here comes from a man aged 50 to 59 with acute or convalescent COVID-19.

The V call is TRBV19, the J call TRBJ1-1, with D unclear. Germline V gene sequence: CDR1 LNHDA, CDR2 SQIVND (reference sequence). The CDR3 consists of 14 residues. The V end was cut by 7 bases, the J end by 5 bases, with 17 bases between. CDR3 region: CASNPRGLGTEAFF. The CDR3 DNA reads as TGTGCCAGTAACCCTAGAGGACTTGGAACTGAAGCTTTCTTT.

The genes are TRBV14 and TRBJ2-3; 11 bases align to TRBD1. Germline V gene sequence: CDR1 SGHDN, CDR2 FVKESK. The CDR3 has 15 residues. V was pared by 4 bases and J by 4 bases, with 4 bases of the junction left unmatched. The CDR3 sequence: CASSRPGQGADTQYF. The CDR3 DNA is TGTGCCAGCAGCCGCCCGGGACAGGGGGCAGATACGCAGTATTTT.

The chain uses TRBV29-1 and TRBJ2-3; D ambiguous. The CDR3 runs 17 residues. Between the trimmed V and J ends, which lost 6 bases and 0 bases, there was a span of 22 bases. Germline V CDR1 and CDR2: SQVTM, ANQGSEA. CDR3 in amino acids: CSVREAGFSGSTDTQYF. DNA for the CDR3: TGCAGCGTACGCGAGGCCGGATTCAGTGGGAGCACAGATACGCAGTATTTT.

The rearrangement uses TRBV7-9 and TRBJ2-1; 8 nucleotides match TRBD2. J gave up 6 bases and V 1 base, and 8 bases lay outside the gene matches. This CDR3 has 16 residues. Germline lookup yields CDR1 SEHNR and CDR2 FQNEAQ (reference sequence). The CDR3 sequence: CASSLVEDGGGNEQFF. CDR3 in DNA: TGTGCCAGCAGCTTAGTCGAAGACGGGGGGGGCAATGAGCAGTTCTTC. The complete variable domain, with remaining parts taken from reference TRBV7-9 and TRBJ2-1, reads DTGVSQNPRHKITKRGQNVTFRCDPISEHNRLYWYRQTLGQGPEFLTYFQNEAQLEKSRLLSDRFSAERPKGSFSTLEIQRTEQGDSAMYLCASSLVEDGGGNEQFFGPGTRLTVL.

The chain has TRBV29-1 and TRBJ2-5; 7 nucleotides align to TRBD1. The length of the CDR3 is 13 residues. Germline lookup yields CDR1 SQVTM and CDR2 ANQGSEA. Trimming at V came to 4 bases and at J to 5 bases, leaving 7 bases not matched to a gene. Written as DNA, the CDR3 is TGCAGCGTTGGGGGGTGGACAGGCGAGACCCAGTACTTC. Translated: CSVGGWTGETQYF.

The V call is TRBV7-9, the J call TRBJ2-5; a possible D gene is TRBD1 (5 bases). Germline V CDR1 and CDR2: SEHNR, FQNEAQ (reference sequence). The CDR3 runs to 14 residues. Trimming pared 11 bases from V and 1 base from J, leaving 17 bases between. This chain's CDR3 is CAGAFQGVQETQYF. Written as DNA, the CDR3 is TGTGCCGGAGCCTTTCAGGGCGTCCAAGAGACCCAGTACTTC.

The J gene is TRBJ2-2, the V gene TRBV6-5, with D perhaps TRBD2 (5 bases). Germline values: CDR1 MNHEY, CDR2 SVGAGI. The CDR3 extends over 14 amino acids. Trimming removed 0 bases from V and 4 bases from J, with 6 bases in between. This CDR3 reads CASSYSGSTGELFF. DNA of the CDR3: TGTGCCAGCAGTTACTCTGGGAGCACCGGGGAGCTGTTTTTT.